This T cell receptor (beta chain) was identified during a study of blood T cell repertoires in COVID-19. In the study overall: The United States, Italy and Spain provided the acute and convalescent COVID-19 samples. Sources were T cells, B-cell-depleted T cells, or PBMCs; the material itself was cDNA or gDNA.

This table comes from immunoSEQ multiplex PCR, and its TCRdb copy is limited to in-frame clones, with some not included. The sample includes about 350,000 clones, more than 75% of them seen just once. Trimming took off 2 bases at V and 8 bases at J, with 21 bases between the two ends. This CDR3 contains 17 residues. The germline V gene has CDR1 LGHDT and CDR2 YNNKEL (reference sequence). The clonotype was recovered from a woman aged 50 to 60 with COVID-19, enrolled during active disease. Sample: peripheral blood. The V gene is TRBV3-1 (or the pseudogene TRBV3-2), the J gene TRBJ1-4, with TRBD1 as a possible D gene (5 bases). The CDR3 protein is CASSQHPGDSRLEKLFF. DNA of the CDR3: TGTGCCAGCAGCCAACACCCCGGTGACAGCCGGCTCGAAAAACTGTTTTTT.